This TCR beta chain was captured in a study of blood T cell repertoires in COVID-19. Overall study context: The United States, Italy and Spain provided the acute and convalescent COVID-19 samples. Sample material is recorded as cDNA or gDNA derived from T cells, B-cell-depleted T cells, or PBMCs.

The V segment lost 7 bases and the J segment 3 bases; nucleotides outside the gene matches: 10. CDR1 is MNHEY, CDR2 SMNVEV, per germline (reference sequence). CDR3 length: 15 residues. Assay: immunoSEQ multiplex PCR; the TCRdb copy retains only in-frame clones and omits some. The sample records around 200,000 clones, roughly nine tenths being singletons. The chain links TRBV27 to TRBJ2-7, with TRBD2 matching over 9 bases. The sample taken for sequencing was peripheral blood. The TCR comes from a woman in her forties or fifties with acute or convalescent COVID-19. This chain's CDR3 is CASTRWAGGRYEQYF. The CDR3 DNA is TGTGCCAGCACCCGATGGGCGGGAGGGCGCTACGAGCAGTACTTC.